This T cell receptor beta chain is drawn from a study of T cells in Graves' hyperthyroidism and ophthalmopathy. A few counts support this clonotype. The antigen remains undetermined. Amplification targeted TCR beta CDR3 regions from RNA transcripts. TCR CDR3 regions were first amplified by RT-PCR with HTBI primers. Using its own MiXCR run on the multiplex PCR reads, TCRdb lists one record per CDR3 protein. Among 500,000 to 750,000 distinct CDR3 sequences listed, approximately 14% were seen once. Study outcomes and limitations: Clonotypes that were expanded in thyroid above 0.001 mostly appeared in blood too.

Exclusion criteria comprised uncontrolled infection, other autoimmune disease, pregnancy or lactation. The sequenced material came from blood. This clonotype was sampled from a woman aged 18-35 years with Graves' ophthalmopathy.

Here the CDR3 DNA reads TGTGCCAGCAGTTACACCCGAACTGGGTCACCAAGGGATGAGCAGTTCTTC. As protein: CASSYTRTGSPRDEQFF. This chain uses TRBV6-2 or TRBV6-3 with TRBJ2-1; D is uncertain. The CDR3 loop spans 17 amino acids. Germline values: CDR1 MNHEY, CDR2 SVGEGT. V lost 2 bases and J lost 8, with 22 bases in between.